Each of the 29 T cell receptor beta chains below was sequenced from the same sample in a study of cytomegalovirus exposure and HLA in healthy donors. The PCR was carried out with 60 Vbeta primers and 13 Jbeta primers. Some clones are missing from TCRdb's copy, which holds only in-frame ones; the method was immunoSEQ multiplex PCR. The sample consists of around 150,000 clones, approximately 85% of them appearing once. The specimen sequenced was PBMCs. The receptors were sampled from a man in his fifties in good health and CMV-seropositive.

The V call is TRBV10-3, the J call TRBJ2-1; D possibly corresponds to TRBD2 (7 bases). V was cut by 0 bases and J by 8 bases, with 11 bases left in between. This CDR3 is 14 amino acids long. CDR1 is ENHRY and CDR2 is SYGVKD in the germline V gene. The CDR3 region has the DNA TGTGCCATCAGTGAGTCAAACGGGGGGCATGAGCAGTTCTTC. It yields the protein CAISESNGGHEQFF.

The rearrangement uses TRBV7-8 and TRBJ1-1; D remains unclear. V dropped 5 bases and J dropped 1 base, with 11 bases sitting between them. Looked up from germline, CDR1 is SGHVS and CDR2 is FQNEAQ. The CDR3 length is 14 residues. Here the CDR3 DNA reads TGTGCCAGCAGCGAGAGAACCGCGAACACTGAAGCTTTCTTT. Encoded protein: CASSERTANTEAFF.

This clone has more than one count but fewer than ten. CDR3 sequence (DNA): TGTGCCAGCAGCTCCCAGCGGGAGTGGGGCAATGAGCAGTTCTTC. It translates to CASSSQREWGNEQFF. The chain joins TRBV4-2 to TRBJ2-1, with TRBD2 identical over 8 bases. V dropped 5 bases and J dropped 6; count of bases not matched to a gene: 9. Germline V gene lookup returns CDR1 LGHNA and CDR2 YNFKEQ. CDR3 length: 15 amino acids.

The rearrangement joins TRBV11-2 to TRBJ2-7, with 13 bases fitting TRBD2. Germline V gives CDR1 SGHAT, CDR2 FQNNGV. Trimming removed 6 bases from V and 9 bases from J; junction bases left unmatched: 11. This CDR3 region has 15 residues. In nucleotides, the CDR3 is TGTGCCAGCAGTTTTGCGGGACTAGCGGGAAAGTTGCAGTACTTC. Translating it yields CASSFAGLAGKLQYF.

In regard to this clone: Other DNA sequences of this sample code for an identical CDR3. V gene TRBV19 combines with J gene TRBJ2-3; 7 nucleotides line up with TRBD1. This CDR3 has 14 residues. Germline assignment: CDR1 LNHDA and CDR2 SQIVND (reference sequence). The ends lost 3 bases at V and 3 bases at J; junction bases unmatched: 3. CDR3 protein: CASSIGQVTDTQYF. CDR3 coding DNA: TGTGCCAGTAGTATTGGACAGGTGACAGATACGCAGTATTTT.

The V and J genes are TRBV7-8 and TRBJ2-5; perhaps TRBD1 as D (6 bases). The J call may not be correct, given that the DNA end is closer to TRBJ2-7. The germline V gene encodes CDR1 SGHVS and CDR2 FQNEAQ. The CDR3 has 14 amino acids. The CDR3 DNA reads TGTGCCAGCAGCTTCTATACAGGGTACGACGAGCAGTACTTC. It yields the protein CASSFYTGYDEQYF.

V is TRBV19 and J is TRBJ1-5; D is unclear. The V gene's germline CDR1 is LNHDA and CDR2 SQIVND (reference sequence). The CDR3 sequence is 15 residues long. The ends were cut back, 1 base at V and 0 bases at J, with 7 bases in the middle. CDR3: CASSIGPYSNQPQHF. CDR3 in DNA: TGTGCCAGTAGTATAGGGCCTTATAGCAATCAGCCCCAGCATTTT.

This rearrangement joins TRBV6-1 to TRBJ2-5; D may be TRBD2 (6 bases). Germline V gene lookup returns CDR1 MNHNS and CDR2 SASEGT. Trimming removed 0 bases at V and 3 bases at J, with 17 bases between. The CDR3 runs 17 residues. CDR3 protein: CASSEALRESGKETQYF. The CDR3 DNA is TGTGCCAGCAGTGAAGCGCTTCGGGAGTCCGGAAAAGAGACCCAGTACTTC.

Only one count was recorded for this clone. The CDR3 region has the DNA TGTGCCAGCAGCTTATTGCGCTTGTCGAACACTGAAGCTTTCTTT. Amino acids: CASSLLRLSNTEAFF. The chain uses TRBV7-9 and TRBJ1-1; D remains ambiguous. CDR1 and CDR2 from the germline V gene are SEHNR and FQNEAQ (reference sequence). The V gene lost 2 bases and the J gene lost 1 base, with 11 bases spanning the gap. The length of the CDR3 is 15 residues.

This chain joins TRBV28 and TRBJ2-5; 11 bases map to TRBD2. The CDR3 extends over 16 amino acids. From germline, CDR1 is MDHEN and CDR2 SYDVKM. The trim removed 5 bases at V and 2 bases at J, leaving 7 bases unmatched. The CDR3 DNA follows: TGTGCCAGCAGTCCAACTAGCGGGAGAGGGCAAGAGACCCAGTACTTC. It translates to CASSPTSGRGQETQYF. The whole variable domain, remainder taken from reference TRBV28 and TRBJ2-5, is DVKVTQSSRYLVKRTGEKVFLECVQDMDHENMFWYRQDPGLGLRLIYFSYDVKMKEKGDIPEGYSVSREKKERFSLILESASTNQTSMYLCASSPTSGRGQETQYFGPGTRLLVL.

V and J are TRBV27 and TRBJ1-4; the match to TRBD1 covers 9 bases. CDR3 length: 15 residues. The trim removed 5 bases at V and 2 bases at J, leaving 3 bases unmatched. The germline V gene encodes CDR1 MNHEY and CDR2 SMNVEV (reference sequence). CDR3 bases: TGTGCCAGCAGTAAACAGGGGGCCACTAATGAAAAACTGTTTTTT. Amino acid sequence: CASSKQGATNEKLFF.

This clone has just one count. V and J are TRBV11-3 and TRBJ2-1, with 13 bases that match TRBD2. The V and J ends lost 1 base and 6 bases, in that order; junction bases with no gene match: 6. This CDR3 comprises 17 residues. The germline V gene has CDR1 SGHNT and CDR2 YENEEA. The chain's CDR3 is CASSLGGLAGPANEQFF. Here the CDR3 DNA reads TGTGCCAGCAGCTTAGGGGGACTAGCGGGACCTGCCAATGAGCAGTTCTTC.

The chain joins TRBV5-4 to TRBJ2-3; TRBD2 aligns across 7 bases. The CDR3 contains 16 residues. Per germline, CDR1 SGHNT and CDR2 YYREEE (reference sequence). J gave up 0 bases and V 1 base, and 5 bases lay outside the gene matches. The CDR3 loop reads CASSLRREISTDTQYF. The CDR3 region has the DNA TGTGCCAGCAGCTTGAGGCGGGAGATTAGCACAGATACGCAGTATTTT.

The chain combines TRBV5-5 with TRBJ2-7; D is undetermined. CDR3 length: 12 amino acids. CDR1 is SGHKS, CDR2 YYEKEE, per germline (reference sequence). The germline V and J ends were trimmed by 2 bases and 1 base, with 4 bases remaining between them. In DNA form, the CDR3 reads TGTGCCAGCAGCTTCGGTTCCTACGAGCAGTACTTC. Translation gives CASSFGSYEQYF.

This clone was detected a few times. This sample includes further DNA sequences coding for the same CDR3. The chain combines TRBV6-5 with TRBJ2-1, with 7 bases lining up with TRBD1. Trimming removed 6 bases from V and 8 bases from J; junction bases left unmatched: 13. The germline CDR1 and CDR2 sequences are MNHEY and SVGAGI. The CDR3 extends over 15 amino acids. The CDR3 nucleotides read TGTGCCAGCAGACCACGAATGACAGGGCCATATGAGCAGTTCTTC. Protein: CASRPRMTGPYEQFF.

The chain links TRBV27 to TRBJ2-5; TRBD2 agrees at 7 bases. With 1 base clipped from V and 11 bases from J, the junction kept 4 bases outside the gene matches. Per the germline V gene, CDR1 is MNHEY and CDR2 is SMNVEV (reference sequence). This CDR3 spans 12 amino acids. As DNA, the CDR3 is TGTGCCAGCAGTTTATTTGGGGGGGAGCAGTACTTC. Translation: CASSLFGGEQYF.

A note on this clone: Other DNA sequences of this sample code for an identical CDR3. V usage is TRBV6-1 and J usage is TRBJ1-2, with 8 nucleotides matching TRBD1. The CDR3 consists of 13 residues. The V and J ends lost 8 bases and 2 bases, in that order; junction bases with no gene match: 4. CDR1 is MNHNS and CDR2 is SASEGT in the germline V gene. CDR3 sequence: CASRDRNNYGYTF. The CDR3 DNA reads TGTGCCAGCCGGGACAGGAACAACTATGGCTACACCTTC.

This chain uses TRBV15 with TRBJ2-3; 7 bases are a match to TRBD1. Trimming cost V 6 bases and J 2 bases; bases outside gene matches: 11. The germline V gene has CDR1 LNHNV and CDR2 YYDKDF (reference sequence). The CDR3 is 16 amino acids. CDR3 nucleotide sequence: TGTGCCACCAGAAGACATAGGGACAGCTACACAGATACGCAGTATTTT. This sequence encodes CATRRHRDSYTDTQYF.

The rearrangement links TRBV11-3 to TRBJ2-3; 7 nucleotides agree with TRBD1. The V segment lost 9 bases and the J segment 3 bases; nucleotides outside the gene matches: 6. CDR1 and CDR2 (germline): SGHNT, YENEEA. There are 13 residues in the CDR3. The CDR3: CASQDRFTDTQYF. CDR3 sequence (DNA): TGTGCCAGTCAGGACAGGTTTACAGATACGCAGTATTTT.

The genes are TRBV6-1 and TRBJ1-2, with 8 bases that match TRBD1. With V trimmed by 6 bases and J by 6 bases, 9 bases remained unmatched. CDR3 length: 14 amino acids. Germline V CDR1 and CDR2: MNHNS, SASEGT. DNA for the CDR3: TGTGCCAGCAGGACAGGGGAGGCAGTGGATGGCTACACCTTC. Its translation: CASRTGEAVDGYTF.

J is TRBJ1-1 and V is TRBV19; D gene uncertain. From germline, CDR1 is LNHDA and CDR2 SQIVND (reference sequence). Trimming took off 10 bases at V and 5 bases at J, with 14 bases between the two ends. This CDR3 comprises 12 residues. CDR3 sequence reads: CAIRGSRTEAFF. Here the CDR3 DNA reads TGTGCCATTCGGGGATCGAGGACTGAAGCTTTCTTT.

This chain connects TRBV10-3 to TRBJ1-5; 7 positions agree with TRBD1. V gave up 3 bases and J gave up 2 bases; unmatched junction bases: 7. The CDR3 is 16 residues long. Germline assignment: CDR1 ENHRY and CDR2 SYGVKD. The CDR3 here is CAISDRQGMGNQPQHF. The CDR3 bases are TGTGCCATCAGTGACCGACAGGGAATGGGCAATCAGCCCCAGCATTTT.

The chain is built from TRBV15 and TRBJ1-2; 8 bases match TRBD1. V dropped 1 base and J dropped 4; count of bases not matched to a gene: 5. The CDR3 totals 15 residues. Germline V CDR1 and CDR2: LNHNV, YYDKDF (reference sequence). As DNA, the CDR3 is TGTGCCACCAGCAGAGGTGGGACAGGACTCTATGGCTACACCTTC. This translates into CATSRGGTGLYGYTF.

This chain uses TRBV4-1 with TRBJ2-3; 9 nucleotides match TRBD1. Germline lookup yields CDR1 MGHRA and CDR2 YSYEKL. J lost 4 bases, V lost 0 bases, and 2 bases had no gene match. This CDR3 has 15 amino acids. Here the CDR3 reads CASSQEGQGPDTQYF. CDR3 in DNA: TGCGCCAGCAGCCAAGAGGGACAGGGACCAGATACGCAGTATTTT.

The chain is built from TRBV2 and TRBJ1-2; D is perhaps TRBD1 (5 bases). The germline CDR1 and CDR2 sequences are SNHLY and FYNNEI. CDR3 length: 15 residues. V shed 2 bases and J shed 0 bases, with 10 bases lying between them. The CDR3 DNA is TGTGCCAGCAGTGAACTTTGGGGCGCTAACTATGGCTACACCTTC. Translating gives CASSELWGANYGYTF.

V and J are TRBV29-1 and TRBJ2-3; a possible D gene is TRBD1 (6 bases). The V and J ends lost 3 bases and 0 bases respectively, with 19 bases between them. Germline V gene sequence: CDR1 SQVTM, CDR2 ANQGSEA. The CDR3 totals 17 residues. CDR3 sequence: CSVDWGLSGFSTDTQYF. CDR3 bases: TGCAGCGTTGACTGGGGGCTTTCTGGGTTTAGCACAGATACGCAGTATTTT.

The rearrangement joins TRBV7-9 to TRBJ2-2, with 7 bases aligning to TRBD1. The germline CDR1 and CDR2 sequences are SEHNR and FQNEAQ (reference sequence). This CDR3 has 15 residues. Trimming cost V 5 bases and J 0 bases; bases outside gene matches: 3. The CDR3 spells CASSETGTNTGELFF. As DNA, the CDR3 is TGTGCCAGCAGCGAGACAGGGACGAACACCGGGGAGCTGTTTTTT. The whole variable domain, filled in from reference TRBV7-9 and TRBJ2-2, reads DTGVSQNPRHKITKRGQNVTFRCDPISEHNRLYWYRQTLGQGPEFLTYFQNEAQLEKSRLLSDRFSAERPKGSFSTLEIQRTEQGDSAMYLCASSETGTNTGELFFGEGSRLTVL.

This chain uses TRBV6-6 with TRBJ2-7; D remains ambiguous. CDR3 length: 14 residues. Trimming took off 0 bases at V and 1 base at J, with 7 bases between the two ends. In germline, CDR1 is MNHNY, CDR2 SVGAGI (reference sequence). The CDR3 bases are TGTGCCAGCAGTTACTCGGCGGTTTCCTACGAGCAGTACTTC. It yields the protein CASSYSAVSYEQYF.

The chain carries TRBV29-1 and TRBJ2-3; possibly TRBD2 for D (7 bases). Germline CDR1 reads SQVTM; CDR2 reads ANQGSEA. The germline V and J ends were trimmed by 2 bases and 9 bases, with 18 bases remaining between them. The CDR3 loop spans 14 amino acids. The chain's CDR3 is CSVEFGGLRGTQYF. CDR3 coding DNA: TGCAGCGTTGAATTTGGGGGACTAAGGGGGACGCAGTATTTT.